This TCR beta chain derives from a study of blood T cell repertoires in COVID-19. Background on the study: Some COVID-19 samples were acute and others convalescent; all came from the United States, Italy and Spain. In each case, the material was cDNA or gDNA derived from T cells, B-cell-depleted T cells, or PBMCs.

Per the original methods: Amplification of reference gene primers was used by the study to estimate nucleated cell counts. The assay was immunoSEQ multiplex PCR, and TCRdb's table has in-frame clones only and misses some. The DNA gave D and trimming, while V, J and clone size come from that table. This table has approximately 170,000 clones, 84% appearing once. Looked up from germline, CDR1 is MDHEN and CDR2 is SYDVKM. V lost 5 bases, J lost 0 bases, and 4 bases stayed unmatched. This CDR3 is built from 15 residues. The receptor comes from a man aged 40-49 years who had recovered from COVID-19. The material sequenced was peripheral blood. This chain links TRBV28 with TRBJ1-1; 9 bases align to TRBD1. The DNA for the CDR3 is TGTGCCAGCAGTAAGGACAGGGGCATGAACACTGAAGCTTTCTTT. Translated, it gives CASSKDRGMNTEAFF.